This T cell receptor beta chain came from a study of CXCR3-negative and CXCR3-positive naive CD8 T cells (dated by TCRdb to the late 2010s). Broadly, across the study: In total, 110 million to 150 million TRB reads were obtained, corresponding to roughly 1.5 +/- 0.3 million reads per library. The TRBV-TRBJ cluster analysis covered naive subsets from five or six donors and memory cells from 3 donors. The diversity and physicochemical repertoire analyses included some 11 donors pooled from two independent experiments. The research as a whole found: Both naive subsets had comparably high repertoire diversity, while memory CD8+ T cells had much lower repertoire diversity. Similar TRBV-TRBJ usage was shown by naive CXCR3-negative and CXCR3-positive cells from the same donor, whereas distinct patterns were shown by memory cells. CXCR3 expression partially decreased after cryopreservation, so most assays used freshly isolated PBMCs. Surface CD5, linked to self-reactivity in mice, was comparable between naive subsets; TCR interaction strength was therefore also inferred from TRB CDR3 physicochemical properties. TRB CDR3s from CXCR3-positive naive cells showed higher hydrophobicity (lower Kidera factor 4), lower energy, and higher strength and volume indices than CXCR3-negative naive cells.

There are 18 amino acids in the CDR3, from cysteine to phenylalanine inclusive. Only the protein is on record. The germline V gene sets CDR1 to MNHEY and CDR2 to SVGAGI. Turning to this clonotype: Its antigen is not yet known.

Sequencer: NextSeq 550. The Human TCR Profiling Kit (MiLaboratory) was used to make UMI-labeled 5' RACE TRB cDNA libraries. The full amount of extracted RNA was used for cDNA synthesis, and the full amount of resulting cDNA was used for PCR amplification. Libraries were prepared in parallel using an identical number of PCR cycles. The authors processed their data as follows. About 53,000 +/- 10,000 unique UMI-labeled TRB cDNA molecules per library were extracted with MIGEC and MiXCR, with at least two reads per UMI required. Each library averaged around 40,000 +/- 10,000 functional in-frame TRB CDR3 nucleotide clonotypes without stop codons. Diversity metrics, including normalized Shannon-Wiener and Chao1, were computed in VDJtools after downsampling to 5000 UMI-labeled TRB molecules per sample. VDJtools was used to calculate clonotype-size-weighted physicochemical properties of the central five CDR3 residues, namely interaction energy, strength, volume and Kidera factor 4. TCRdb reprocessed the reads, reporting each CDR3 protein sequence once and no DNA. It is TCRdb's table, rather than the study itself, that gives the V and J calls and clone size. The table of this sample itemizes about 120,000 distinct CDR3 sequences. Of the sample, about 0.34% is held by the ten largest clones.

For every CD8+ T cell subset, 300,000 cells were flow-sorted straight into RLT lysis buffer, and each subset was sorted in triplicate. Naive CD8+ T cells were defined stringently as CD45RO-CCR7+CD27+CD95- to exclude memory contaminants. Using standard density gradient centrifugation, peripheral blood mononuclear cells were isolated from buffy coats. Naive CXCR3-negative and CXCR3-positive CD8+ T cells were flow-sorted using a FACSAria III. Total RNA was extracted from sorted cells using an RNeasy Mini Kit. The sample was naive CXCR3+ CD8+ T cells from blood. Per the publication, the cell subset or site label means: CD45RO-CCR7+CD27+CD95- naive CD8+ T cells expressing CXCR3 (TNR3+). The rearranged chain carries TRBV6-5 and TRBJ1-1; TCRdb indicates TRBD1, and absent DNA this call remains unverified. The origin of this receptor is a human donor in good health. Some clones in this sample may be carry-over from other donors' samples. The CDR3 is CASSYSPLESGLFTEAFF.